These 20 T cell receptor beta chains were sequenced from one sample in a study of blood T cell repertoires in COVID-19. Clones were sequenced by immunoSEQ multiplex PCR, and TCRdb holds only the in-frame ones, with some missing. The repertoire has over 75,000 clones, 80% of them found once; the top ten carry around 15%. Material for sequencing was peripheral blood. These receptors originate from a human donor in a cohort sampled during active COVID-19.

The CDR3 sequence: CATSRRTSNQPQHF. In DNA, the CDR3 is TGTGCCACCAGCCGTCGGACAAGCAATCAGCCCCAGCATTTT. V usage is TRBV15 and J usage is TRBJ1-5, with a tentative D call TRBD1 (5 bases). CDR1 and CDR2 (germline): LNHNV, YYDKDF (reference sequence). This CDR3 is built from 14 residues. The ends were cut back, 5 bases at V and 1 base at J, with 9 bases in the middle.

The chain combines TRBV7-9 with TRBJ2-3, with 7 bases that match TRBD2. The CDR3 loop spans 15 amino acids. Per the germline V gene, CDR1 is SEHNR and CDR2 is FQNEAQ (reference sequence). Germline trimming cut 3 bases from V and 0 bases from J; bases unmatched to any gene: 3. CDR3 bases: TGTGCCAGCAGCTTCCAGCGGGGTAGCACAGATACGCAGTATTTT. Translating gives CASSFQRGSTDTQYF.

This clone was recorded at least ten times. The chain carries TRBV7-3 and TRBJ2-5, with unresolved D. Germline V CDR1 and CDR2: SGHTA, FQGTGA. The CDR3 has 14 residues. The germline V and J ends were trimmed by 0 bases and 2 bases, with 7 bases remaining between them. The chain's CDR3 is CASSLTGLQETQYF. The DNA for the CDR3 is TGTGCCAGCAGCTTAACGGGCCTTCAAGAGACCCAGTACTTC.

The chain is built from TRBV2 and TRBJ1-3; possibly TRBD1 for D (5 bases). The CDR3 loop spans 15 amino acids. CDR1 and CDR2 from the germline V gene are SNHLY and FYNNEI. Trimming shortened V by 3 bases and J by 0 bases, and 9 bases separated the two germline ends. CDR3 sequence: CASSEQGHSGNTIYF. As DNA, the CDR3 is TGTGCCAGCAGTGAGCAGGGCCACTCTGGAAACACCATATATTTT.

A single count supports this clone. The gene calls are TRBV5-1 and TRBJ2-1; D remains ambiguous. With 0 bases removed from V and 6 bases from J, the gap between germline ends came to 13 bases. Germline loops: CDR1 SGHRS, CDR2 YFSETQ. There are 15 residues in the CDR3. As DNA, the CDR3 is TGCGCCAGCAGCTTGGATGGTTCAGATCTCAATGAGCAGTTCTTC. Amino acids: CASSLDGSDLNEQFF. Supplemented by reference TRBV5-1 and TRBJ2-1, the full variable domain reads KAGVTQTPRYLIKTRGQQVTLSCSPISGHRSVSWYQQTPGQGLQFLFEYFSETQRNKGNFPGRFSGRQFSNSRSEMNVSTLELGDSALYLCASSLDGSDLNEQFFGPGTRLTVL.

The V call is TRBV18, the J call TRBJ2-4, with 7 bases that match TRBD1. The CDR3 has 16 residues. Trimming took 1 base from V and 7 from J; bases not matched to a gene: 10. The germline CDR1 and CDR2 sequences are KGHSH and LQKENI. The CDR3 sequence is CASSPLAQGTINIQYF. Written as DNA, the CDR3 is TGTGCCAGCTCACCACTCGCACAGGGGACGATTAACATTCAGTACTTC.

The rearrangement links TRBV7-6 to TRBJ1-1, with D possibly matching TRBD1 (6 bases). Trimming cost V 3 bases and J 1 base, with 12 bases left between them. In germline, CDR1 is SGHVS, CDR2 FNYEAQ. This CDR3 comprises 15 residues. This chain's CDR3 is CASSLIGRGNTEAFF. The CDR3 DNA reads TGTGCCAGCAGCTTGATCGGCAGGGGGAACACTGAAGCTTTCTTT.

The chain carries TRBV2 and TRBJ2-3, with TRBD1 matching 7 bases. The CDR3 has 15 amino acids. Unmatched junction bases numbered 8, after V lost 4 bases and J lost 4 bases. The germline V gene has CDR1 SNHLY and CDR2 FYNNEI. CDR3 region: CASSAQGPTADTQYF. CDR3 DNA: TGTGCCAGCAGTGCACAGGGGCCCACGGCAGATACGCAGTATTTT.

The chain employs TRBV18 and TRBJ2-1, with TRBD1 identical over 9 bases. Germline values: CDR1 KGHSH, CDR2 LQKENI. J was trimmed by 5 bases and V by 6 bases; bases with no gene match: 11. This CDR3 contains 16 residues. The chain's CDR3 is CASSPGGTGSDNEQFF. For the CDR3, the DNA is TGTGCCAGCTCCCCAGGGGGGACAGGGTCTGACAATGAGCAGTTCTTC.

V gene TRBV18 combines with J gene TRBJ1-5; D perhaps matches TRBD1 (5 bases). V shed 5 bases and J shed 0 bases, with 11 bases lying between them. There are 15 residues in the CDR3. Germline CDR1 is KGHSH and CDR2 is LQKENI. The CDR3 bases are TGTGCCAGCTCAACGGACACCAATAGCAATCAGCCCCAGCATTTT. It is translated as CASSTDTNSNQPQHF.

The chain joins TRBV4-1 to TRBJ1-6; tentatively, D is TRBD1 (6 bases). Looked up from germline, CDR1 is MGHRA and CDR2 is YSYEKL. The CDR3 contains 16 residues. V was cut by 1 base and J by 7 bases, with 14 bases left in between. The CDR3 protein is CASSQVFGGPNSPLHF. The CDR3 coding sequence is TGCGCCAGCAGCCAAGTTTTCGGGGGGCCAAATTCACCCCTCCACTTT.

The V gene is TRBV6-5, the J gene TRBJ1-4; possibly TRBD1 for D (5 bases). Germline V CDR1 and CDR2: MNHEY, SVGAGI. Trimming pared 7 bases from V and 6 bases from J, leaving 15 bases between. This CDR3 has 14 residues. The CDR3 loop reads CASTGGRRDEKLFF. CDR3 nucleotides: TGTGCCAGCACCGGGGGAAGAAGAGATGAAAAACTGTTTTTT.

In nucleotides, the CDR3 is TGTGCCAGCAGCTTGGGGCGGGGACAGTCCTACGAGCAGTACTTC. Translating gives CASSLGRGQSYEQYF. This chain connects TRBV5-5 to TRBJ2-7; a possible D gene is TRBD1 (7 bases). The germline gives CDR1 SGHKS, CDR2 YYEKEE (reference sequence). The V end was cut by 0 bases, the J end by 1 base, with 11 bases between. The length of the CDR3 is 15 residues. Using reference TRBV5-5 and TRBJ2-7 for the parts outside the CDR3, the full variable domain is DAGVTQSPTHLIKTRGQQVTLRCSPISGHKSVSWYQQVLGQGPQFIFQYYEKEERGRGNFPDRFSARQFPNYSSELNVNALLLGDSALYLCASSLGRGQSYEQYFGPGTRLTVT.

The genes are TRBV5-4 and TRBJ1-2, with D perhaps matching TRBD1 (6 bases). V lost 6 bases and J lost 3, with 12 bases in between. The CDR3 has 13 residues. Germline assignment: CDR1 SGHNT and CDR2 YYREEE (reference sequence). The CDR3 region is CASTYRVDYGYTF. The CDR3 DNA follows: TGTGCCAGCACATACAGGGTCGACTATGGCTACACCTTC. The whole variable domain, remainder taken from reference TRBV5-4 and TRBJ1-2, is ETGVTQSPTHLIKTRGQQVTLRCSSQSGHNTVSWYQQALGQGPQFIFQYYREEENGRGNFPPRFSGLQFPNYSSELNVNALELDDSALYLCASTYRVDYGYTFGSGTRLTVV.

The chain joins TRBV24-1 to TRBJ2-1; 8 bases align to TRBD2. Germline V lookup: CDR1 KGHDR, CDR2 SFDVKD. CDR3 length equals 16 residues. V shed 0 bases, J shed 2 bases, and the junction held 2 bases outside the gene matches. Here the CDR3 DNA reads TGTGCCACCAGTGATTTGAGCGGGGGCACCTACAATGAGCAGTTCTTC. Translating it yields CATSDLSGGTYNEQFF.

This clone was observed once. This rearrangement joins TRBV2 to TRBJ2-7; D is uncertain. This CDR3 is built from 12 residues. CDR1 and CDR2 from the germline V gene are SNHLY and FYNNEI. Trimming removed 6 bases from V and 6 bases from J, with 12 bases in between. The CDR3 is CASRTRSSEQYF. The CDR3 DNA follows: TGTGCCAGCAGGACTCGGTCATCCGAGCAGTACTTC.

V usage is TRBV4-2 and J usage is TRBJ1-1; D gene uncertain. The CDR3 is made up of 16 amino acids. Trimming removed 0 bases from V and 5 bases from J, with 16 bases in between. In germline, CDR1 is LGHNA, CDR2 YNFKEQ. Written as DNA, the CDR3 is TGTGCCAGCAGCCAAGATAAGTACCGCGGAGGGACTGAAGCTTTCTTT. It encodes CASSQDKYRGGTEAFF.

The V gene is TRBV30, the J gene TRBJ1-1; the D gene is possibly TRBD1 (5 bases). The germline V gene has CDR1 GTSNPN and CDR2 SVGIG (reference sequence). V lost 2 bases, J lost 8 bases, and 9 bases lay in between. This CDR3 is built from 11 residues. In DNA form, the CDR3 reads TGTGCCTGGAGTAGGGGAACCGAAGCTTTCTTT. It is translated as CAWSRGTEAFF.

The V gene is TRBV6-5, the J gene TRBJ1-6; 9 bases line up with TRBD1. V was pared by 7 bases and J by 7 bases, with 8 bases of the junction left unmatched. Germline V gene lookup returns CDR1 MNHEY and CDR2 SVGAGI. The CDR3 length is 15 residues. CDR3 sequence: CASTSGTGRNSPLHF. In DNA, the CDR3 is TGTGCCAGCACTTCGGGGACAGGGAGAAATTCACCCCTCCACTTT.

The chain combines TRBV28 with TRBJ1-5; D is ambiguous. The CDR3 consists of 16 residues. Germline V CDR1 and CDR2: MDHEN, SYDVKM. V was shortened by 2 bases and J by 0 bases, with 11 bases between the two germline ends. DNA for the CDR3: TGTGCCAGCAGTTTAGCCGGCGGCGCTAGCAATCAGCCCCAGCATTTT. Protein sequence: CASSLAGGASNQPQHF.